This is a list of T cell receptor beta chains from one sample in a study of naive and memory T cell subsets. MiXCR was run by TCRdb on the UMI-ligation and nested PCR reads, yielding one entry per CDR3 protein. The sample yields approximately 90,000 distinct CDR3 sequences, roughly 12% seen once. Sequenced: naive CD4+ T cells from blood. The receptors were gathered from a human donor in good health. The CDR3 runs from the conserved cysteine through the conserved F or W. Each record gives: V gene, D gene, J gene, clone size, CDR3 DNA, CDR3 protein. D genes are given only for firm matches. For some rows the clone size is stated as once, few or many, or as a class when expanded; others skip it.

TRBV12-3/TRBV12-4	-	TRBJ1-1	-	TGTGCCAGCAGTTTTATTTCGGCAGGAGCTTTCTTT	CASSFISAGAFF
TRBV6-6	TRBD1	TRBJ2-7	-	TGTGCCAGCAGTTTGGGACAGGGGGCTTTCGAGCAGTACTTC	CASSLGQGAFEQYF
TRBV29-1	-	TRBJ2-7	-	TGCAGCGTGACTATGGGGTTAGAACTTTCCTACGAGCAGTACTTC	CSVTMGLELSYEQYF
TRBV7-3	TRBD2	TRBJ2-2	-	TGTGCCAGCAGCCCGCACGCTAGCGGGGGGTCATTCGGGGAGCTGTTTTTT	CASSPHASGGSFGELFF
TRBV20-1	TRBD2	TRBJ2-7	few	TGCAGTGCTAGACTCAGGGCCGGGGGGGAGCAGTACTTC	CSARLRAGGEQYF
TRBV2	-	TRBJ1-1	-	TGTGCCAGCCACCGGACAGAGGTGAACACTGAAGCTTTCTTT	CASHRTEVNTEAFF
TRBV10-3	-	TRBJ2-7	few	TGTGCCATCAGTGAGAAACTCCACTACGAGCAGTACTTC	CAISEKLHYEQYF
TRBV29-1	TRBD2	TRBJ2-2	-	TGCAGCGCAGGACACGGGAGGGGGGAGCTGTTTTTT	CSAGHGRGELFF
TRBV12-3/TRBV12-4	TRBD1	TRBJ1-1	-	TGTGCCAGCAGCTATAAAGGGGGCAACACTGAAGCTTTCTTT	CASSYKGGNTEAFF
TRBV7-2	TRBD1	TRBJ2-3	-	TGTGCCAGCAGGCAGACACAGGGGGCTTCAGATACGCAGTATTTT	CASRQTQGASDTQYF
TRBV15	-	TRBJ2-3	few	TGTGCCACCAGCAAGAGAAGGGCCCGGGGGAGCACAGATACGCAGTATTTT	CATSKRRARGSTDTQYF
TRBV16	TRBD1	TRBJ1-2	-	TGTGCCAGCAGCCGGTCTGACAGGGAGCGCTACACCTTC	CASSRSDRERYTF
TRBV20-1	TRBD2	TRBJ2-7	few	TGCAGTGCTAGTGTGGGGAAGCGGGGGGCCCCCTACGAGCAGTACTTC	CSASVGKRGAPYEQYF
TRBV27	-	TRBJ2-3	-	TGTGCCAGCAGTTTTCAGGGTCTCACACTTAGCACAGATACGCAGTATTTT	CASSFQGLTLSTDTQYF
TRBV29-1	TRBD2	TRBJ2-5	many	TGCAGCGTTGCATTGAGACTAGCGGCCAAAGAGACCCAGTACTTC	CSVALRLAAKETQYF
TRBV30	-	TRBJ2-7	-	TGTGCCTGGAGTGTAGACTACGAGCAGTACTTC	CAWSVDYEQYF
TRBV6-1	-	TRBJ1-2	-	TGTGCCAGCAGTGAAACAGGGCACAACTATGGCTACACCTTC	CASSETGHNYGYTF
TRBV12-3/TRBV12-4	TRBD2	TRBJ2-1	many	TGTGCCAGCAGTTTAGGGGGACTAGGATACAATGAGCAGTTCTTC	CASSLGGLGYNEQFF
TRBV20-1	-	TRBJ2-7	few	TGCAGTGCTAGCGCCCGTTCGGAAGGGCGGGGCCACGACGAGCAGTACTTC	CSASARSEGRGHDEQYF
TRBV29-1	TRBD2	TRBJ2-1	many	TGCAGCGTTGGCGGGAGCTCCTACAATGAGCAGTTCTTC	CSVGGSSYNEQFF
TRBV19	-	TRBJ2-6	many	TGTGCCAGCGATCTATACTCTGGGGCCAACGTCCTGACTTTC	CASDLYSGANVLTF
TRBV6-2/TRBV6-3	TRBD1	TRBJ2-7	-	TGTGCCAGCAGGAACCGGGGGACAGGGACCTACGAGCAGTACTTC	CASRNRGTGTYEQYF
TRBV30	TRBD2	TRBJ2-1	-	TGTGCCTGGAGTAAAGGGACTAGCGGCGCCTGGAGCTCCTACAATGAGCAGTTCTTC	CAWSKGTSGAWSSYNEQFF
TRBV18	-	TRBJ2-7	many	TGTGCCAGCTCACCACTGGAGACAGCCTACGAGCAGTACTTC	CASSPLETAYEQYF
TRBV4-3	-	TRBJ1-1	few	TGCGCCAGCAGCCAAGGGAAGACGCCGGTCGGGTTAAAGACTGAAGCTTTCTTT	CASSQGKTPVGLKTEAFF
TRBV9	-	TRBJ1-5	few	TGTGCCAGCAGCCCGGCGGTAAATTTCAATCAGCCCCAGCATTTT	CASSPAVNFNQPQHF
TRBV12-3/TRBV12-4	-	TRBJ2-7	many	TGTGCCAGCAGTCCGCAGGGGACCCGGTCCTACGAGCAGTACTTC	CASSPQGTRSYEQYF
TRBV30	-	TRBJ1-2	-	TGTGCCTGGAGTGTACAGTCCGCCCCCTTCTATGGCTACACCTTC	CAWSVQSAPFYGYTF
TRBV2	-	TRBJ2-1	few	TGTGCCAGCAGTCGCCCCCACCGGAAGACAGCCAAAGGAGGAAATGAGCAGTTCTTC	CASSRPHRKTAKGGNEQFF
TRBV7-8	TRBD1	TRBJ2-4	-	TGTGCCAGCAGCCTACAGGGGGCCAACATTCAGTACTTC	CASSLQGANIQYF
TRBV7-3	-	TRBJ2-1	many	TGTGCCAGCAGCCAAAAACTCCAACTTGGCAATGAGCAGTTCTTC	CASSQKLQLGNEQFF
TRBV20-1	-	TRBJ2-3	-	TGCAGTGCAACGCCGGGACACAGCACAGATACGCAGTATTTT	CSATPGHSTDTQYF
TRBV3-1	-	TRBJ2-3	-	TGTGCCAGCAGCCCCCCCGCGAGGGGAATGTCTAGAGAACCTATAACGCAGTATTTT	CASSPPARGMSREPITQYF
TRBV20-1	TRBD1	TRBJ1-5	-	TGCAGTGCTCCCCCGACAGGGAATAGCAATCAGCCCCAGCATTTT	CSAPPTGNSNQPQHF
TRBV29-1	-	TRBJ2-5	few	TGCAGCGTTGAAGTCCTCGGCTGGTTAGAGACCCAGTACTTC	CSVEVLGWLETQYF
TRBV5-1	-	TRBJ1-1	few	TGCGCCAGCAGCCGAAATACAGGGAGCGGCACTGAAGCTTTCTTT	CASSRNTGSGTEAFF
TRBV19	-	TRBJ2-7	many	TGTGCCGTTGGAGGGGATTCTGCTTGGGACGAGCAGTACTTC	CAVGGDSAWDEQYF
TRBV30	-	TRBJ2-1	few	TGTGCCTGGAGTGGTTTTATCGCCAGCAATGAGCAGTTCTTC	CAWSGFIASNEQFF
TRBV12-3/TRBV12-4	-	TRBJ1-2	-	TGTGCCAGCAGGTTAACCCCAGAGATGGGCCCGATCTTC	CASRLTPEMGPIF
TRBV18	-	TRBJ2-7	-	TGTGCCAGCTCACCCCCGGGTCACAGGGACGAGCAGTACTTC	CASSPPGHRDEQYF